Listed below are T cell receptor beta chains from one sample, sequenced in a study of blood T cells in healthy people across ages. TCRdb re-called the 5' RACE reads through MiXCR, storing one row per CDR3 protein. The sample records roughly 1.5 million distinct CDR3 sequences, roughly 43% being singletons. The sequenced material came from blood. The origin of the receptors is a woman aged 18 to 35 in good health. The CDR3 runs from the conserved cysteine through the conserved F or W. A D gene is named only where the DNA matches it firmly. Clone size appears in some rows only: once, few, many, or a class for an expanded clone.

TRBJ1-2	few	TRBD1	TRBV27	CASSLSISGQGYGYTF	TGTGCCAGCAGTTTATCTATTTCCGGACAGGGGTATGGCTACACCTTC
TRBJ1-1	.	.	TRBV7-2	CASSLDWGPEAFF	TGCGCCAGCAGCTTAGATTGGGGTCCTGAAGCTTTCTTT
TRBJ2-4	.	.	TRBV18	CASSPAPGVGKNIQYF	TGTGCCAGCTCACCGGCGCCCGGCGTGGGCAAAAACATTCAGTACTTC
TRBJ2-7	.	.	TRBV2	CASSETGNIPSYEQYF	TGTGCCAGCAGTGAAACGGGGAACATTCCCTCCTACGAGCAGTACTTC
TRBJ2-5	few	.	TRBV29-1	CSVGGAWTTQETQYF	TGCAGCGTTGGTGGGGCCTGGACTACCCAAGAGACCCAGTACTTC
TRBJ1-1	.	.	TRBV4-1	CASSQDWGTNEAFF	TGCGCCAGCAGCCAAGATTGGGGGACAAATGAAGCTTTCTTT
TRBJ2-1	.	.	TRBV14	CAGSQGPGQEQFF	TGTGCCGGCAGCCAAGGACCCGGCCAGGAGCAGTTCTTC
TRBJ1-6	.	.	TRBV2	CDSNKGAQGTDSPLHF	TGTGACAGCAACAAAGGGGCACAGGGAACGGATTCACCCCTCCACTTT
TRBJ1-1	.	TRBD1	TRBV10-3	CAIRDGTEWVEAFF	TGTGCCATCAGGGACGGGACAGAATGGGTCGAAGCTTTCTTT
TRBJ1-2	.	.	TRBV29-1	CSVEGGRVYGYIF	TGCAGCGTTGAAGGGGGGCGCGTCTATGGCTACATCTTC
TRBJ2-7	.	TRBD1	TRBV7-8	CASRAGQGYEQYF	TGTGCCAGCAGGGCGGGACAGGGCTACGAGCAGTACTTC
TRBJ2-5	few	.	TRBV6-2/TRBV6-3	CASSYPDNPRETQYF	TGTGCCAGCAGTTACCCGGATAACCCCAGAGAGACCCAGTACTTC
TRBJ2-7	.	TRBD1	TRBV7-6	CASSSPDRVGYEQYF	TGTGCCAGCAGTTCCCCGGACAGGGTTGGCTACGAGCAGTACTTC
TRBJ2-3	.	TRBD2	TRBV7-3	CASSPQAGAVADTQYF	TGTGCCAGCAGCCCACAAGCGGGGGCGGTTGCAGATACGCAGTATTTT
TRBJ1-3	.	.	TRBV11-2	CASSWTAGVPGNTIYF	TGTGCCAGCAGCTGGACAGCGGGCGTCCCTGGAAACACCATATATTTT
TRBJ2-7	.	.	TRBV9	CASSTDFYNEQYF	TGTGCCAGCAGCACCGACTTCTACAATGAGCAGTACTTC
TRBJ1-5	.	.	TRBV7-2	CASSAQRGEPQHF	TGTGCCAGCAGCGCTCAAAGGGGGGAGCCCCAGCATTTT
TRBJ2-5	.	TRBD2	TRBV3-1	CASSQDWRLAGETQYF	TGTGCCAGCAGCCAAGATTGGCGCCTAGCGGGAGAGACCCAGTACTTC
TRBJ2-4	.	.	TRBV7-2	CASQPLGGLAKNIQYF	TGTGCCAGCCAGCCCCTTGGTGGATTAGCCAAAAACATTCAGTACTTC
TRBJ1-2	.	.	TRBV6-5	CASRSSLNGYTF	TGTGCCAGCAGGTCCTCCTTGAATGGCTACACCTTC
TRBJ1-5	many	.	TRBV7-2	CASSSDPNQPQHF	TGTGCCAGCAGCTCCGACCCCAATCAGCCCCAGCATTTT
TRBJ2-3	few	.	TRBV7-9	CASSFSGNPRDTQYF	TGTGCCAGCAGCTTTAGCGGCAACCCGAGAGATACGCAGTATTTT
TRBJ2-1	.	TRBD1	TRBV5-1	CASRQPGQGLDEQFF	TGCGCCAGCAGGCAGCCGGGACAGGGGCTCGATGAGCAGTTCTTC
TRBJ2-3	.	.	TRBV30	CAWSYSTDTQYF	TGTGCCTGGAGTTACAGCACAGATACGCAGTATTTT
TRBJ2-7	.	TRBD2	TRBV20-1	CSARDQLGTSYEQYF	TGCAGTGCTAGAGATCAACTCGGGACTAGTTACGAGCAGTACTTC
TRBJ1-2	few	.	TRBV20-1	CSASTGRYGYTF	TGCAGTGCTAGTACAGGGCGCTATGGCTACACCTTC
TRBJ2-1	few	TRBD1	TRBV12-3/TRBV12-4	CASSRLGGAYNEQFF	TGTGCCAGCAGTCGGCTAGGGGGCGCGTACAATGAGCAGTTCTTC
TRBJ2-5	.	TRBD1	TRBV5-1	CASNNGQGGETQYF	TGCGCCAGCAACAATGGACAGGGCGGGGAGACCCAGTACTTC
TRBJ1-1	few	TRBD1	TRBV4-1	CASSQEQGGTEAFF	TGCGCCAGCAGCCAGGAACAGGGGGGCACTGAAGCTTTCTTT
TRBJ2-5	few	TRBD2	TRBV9	CASSVRAGGRETQYF	TGTGCCAGCAGCGTTCGAGCGGGGGGGCGAGAGACCCAGTACTTC
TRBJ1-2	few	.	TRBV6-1	CASRQGGVNGYTF	TGTGCCAGCAGACAGGGTGGCGTCAATGGCTACACCTTC
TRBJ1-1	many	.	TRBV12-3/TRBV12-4	CASIFTRGTEAFF	TGTGCCAGCATTTTTACCCGGGGCACTGAAGCTTTCTTT
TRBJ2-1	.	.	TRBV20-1	CSACSGASSYNEQFF	TGCAGTGCTTGCTCAGGGGCTAGCTCCTACAATGAGCAGTTCTTC
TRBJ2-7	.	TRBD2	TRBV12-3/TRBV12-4	CASRTSGRGVEQYF	TGTGCCAGCAGGACGAGCGGGAGGGGAGTCGAGCAGTACTTC
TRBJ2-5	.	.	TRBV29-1	CSVRPGGQTQYF	TGCAGCGTCCGGCCAGGGGGGCAGACCCAGTACTTC
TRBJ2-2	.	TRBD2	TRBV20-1	CSARLAGRPYTGELFF	TGCAGTGCTAGACTAGCGGGAAGGCCATACACCGGGGAGCTGTTTTTT
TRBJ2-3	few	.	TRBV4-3	CASSQGYTGADTQYF	TGCGCCAGCAGCCAAGGGTATACGGGAGCAGATACGCAGTATTTT
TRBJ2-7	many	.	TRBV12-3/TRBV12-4	CASRYSSYEQYF	TGTGCCAGCAGGTACAGCTCCTACGAGCAGTACTTC
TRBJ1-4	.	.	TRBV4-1	CASQEDSRFTLAATNEKLFF	TGCGCCAGCCAGGAGGACAGCCGGTTTACTTTAGCTGCAACTAATGAAAAACTGTTTTTT
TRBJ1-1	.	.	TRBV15	CATSRFGTHAEAFF	TGTGCCACCAGCAGATTCGGGACGCACGCTGAAGCTTTCTTT
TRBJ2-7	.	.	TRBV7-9	CASSFTELSYEQYF	TGTGCCAGCAGCTTCACAGAACTCTCCTACGAGCAGTACTTC
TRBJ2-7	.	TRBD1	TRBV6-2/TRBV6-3	CASSYSDRTSSYEQYF	TGTGCCAGCAGTTACTCGGACAGGACGAGCTCCTACGAGCAGTACTTC
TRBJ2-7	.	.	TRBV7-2	CASSPRHTYEQYF	TGTGCCAGCAGCCCAAGACACACCTACGAGCAGTACTTC